This T cell receptor (beta chain) was sequenced during a study of cytomegalovirus exposure and HLA in healthy donors. Overall study findings and caveats: The analysis excluded some indistinguishable V segments, including TRBV6-2 and TRBV6-3. Within an earlier analysis, most TCR beta V segments proved productive either about 90% or about 30% of the time. Cytomegalovirus association was listed for 150 or so TCR beta chains.

Trimming removed 4 bases at V and 0 bases at J, with 10 bases between. The CDR3 is 15 amino acids. Germline loops: CDR1 SEHNR, CDR2 FQNEAQ (reference sequence). It was with 60 Vbeta and 13 Jbeta primers that the PCR ran. Libraries were prepared by immunoSEQ multiplex PCR; TCRdb keeps only in-frame clonotypes and omits some of them. The sample holds under 130,000 clones, around 76% seen once. About this clone itself: The antigen is unknown.

This receptor was identified in a man aged 35-49 years in good health and CMV-seropositive. The J gene is TRBJ2-1, the V gene TRBV7-9; D ambiguous. Sequenced sample: PBMCs. This CDR3 reads CASSSPRGSYNEQFF. The CDR3 coding sequence is TGTGCCAGCAGCTCCCCCCGCGGCTCCTACAATGAGCAGTTCTTC.